The next 10 T cell receptor beta chains were all read from a single sample in a study of human T cells and chemical hapten exposure (dated by TCRdb to about 2021). The meaning of the sample's time point label: patch test 3, about 24 weeks after DPC sensitization. According to the study, the label for this sample's treatment or condition signals: therapeutic diphenylcyclopropenone sensitization with weekly scalp DPC. The library was prepared using RACE. Sequencing was carried out with a NextSeq 500. In-frame beta chains were kept once TCRdb had trimmed the public reads at Q25 with fastp and called clones with MiXCR. Rows matching on CDR3 protein sequence are summarized as one entry with the most common DNA and genes. In all, the sample holds about 190,000 distinct CDR3 sequences, and 24% of those were seen once. The top ten constitute roughly 2.4% of the sample. Source: whole blood, taken in connection with sensitization to the hapten diphenylcyclopropenone (DPC). Every receptor here comes from a woman in her 40s with alopecia areata. Some clones in this sample may be carry-over from other donors' samples.

The chain recombines TRBV2 with TRBJ2-1; 7 bases map to TRBD1. V dropped 4 bases and J dropped 0; count of bases not matched to a gene: 3. The CDR3 spans 15 residues. The germline gives CDR1 SNHLY, CDR2 FYNNEI. Written as DNA, the CDR3 is TGTGCCAGCAGTGGGTCAGGGGGCTCCTACAATGAGCAGTTCTTC. This encodes CASSGSGGSYNEQFF.

This clonotype was detected a few times. The chain carries TRBV24-1 and TRBJ2-5; no clear D gene. Trimming stripped 3 bases from V and 0 bases from J, with 4 bases between. Germline lookup yields CDR1 KGHDR and CDR2 SFDVKD. This CDR3 has 13 amino acids. The CDR3 reads CATSDPNQETQYF. The CDR3 DNA is TGTGCCACCAGTGATCCCAACCAAGAGACCCAGTACTTC.

A few counts support this clonotype. The chain carries TRBV7-3 and TRBJ2-1, with TRBD2 matching over 10 bases. The ends lost 2 bases at V and 7 bases at J; junction bases unmatched: 2. This CDR3 is 14 amino acids long. The germline V gene has CDR1 SGHTA and CDR2 FQGTGA. The CDR3 DNA is TGTGCCAGCAGCTTATCTAGCGGGAGTAATGAGCAGTTCTTC. Translated, it gives CASSLSSGSNEQFF.

The rearrangement joins TRBV5-1 to TRBJ1-5; no clear D. Trimming shortened V by 0 bases and J by 5 bases, and 12 bases separated the two germline ends. Germline V gives CDR1 SGHRS, CDR2 YFSETQ. This CDR3 contains 15 residues. CDR3 bases: TGCGCCAGCAGCTTGGATTCGGACCGTCATCAGCCCCAGCATTTT. This translates into CASSLDSDRHQPQHF.

This clonotype turned up a few times. The chain recombines TRBV28 with TRBJ1-1; D remains ambiguous. Germline CDR1 MDHEN, CDR2 SYDVKM. Trimming removed 5 bases at V and 3 bases at J, with 7 bases between. The CDR3 has 12 amino acids. In DNA form, the CDR3 reads TGTGCCAGCAGTATGTGGGACACTGAAGCTTTCTTT. Translating it yields CASSMWDTEAFF.

The chain joins TRBV7-6 to TRBJ2-5, with D uncertain. The CDR3 spans 13 residues. Germline V CDR1 and CDR2: SGHVS, FNYEAQ. Trimming removed 9 bases from V and 3 bases from J, with 14 bases in between. Written as DNA, the CDR3 is TGTGCCAGGTATGGTCAGCCCAAAGAGACCCAGTACTTC. Residues: CARYGQPKETQYF.

V usage is TRBV11-2 and J usage is TRBJ2-1; perhaps TRBD1 as D (5 bases). The CDR3 length is 15 residues. The V end lost 3 bases, the J end lost 0 bases, and 9 bases lay between the germline ends. The germline V gene encodes CDR1 SGHAT and CDR2 FQNNGV. The CDR3 sequence is CASSFQGSSYNEQFF. CDR3 bases: TGTGCCAGCAGCTTTCAGGGAAGCTCCTACAATGAGCAGTTCTTC.

The rearrangement links TRBV29-1 to TRBJ2-7, with 8 nucleotides matching TRBD1. V shed 8 bases and J 0 bases; nucleotides not matched to a gene: 6. Germline-derived CDR1 and CDR2 are SQVTM and ANQGSEA. The CDR3 has 13 residues. This chain's CDR3 is CSTRTGPSYEQYF. The CDR3 nucleotides are TGCAGCACGAGGACAGGGCCCTCCTACGAGCAGTACTTC.

This clonotype was found a few times. The chain combines TRBV29-1 with TRBJ2-3; 8 bases fit TRBD1. The CDR3 covers 13 residues. V lost 4 bases, J lost 5 bases, and 5 bases stayed unmatched. Germline values: CDR1 SQVTM, CDR2 ANQGSEA. This CDR3 reads CSVGPGGRDTQYF. CDR3 DNA sequence: TGCAGCGTTGGGCCAGGGGGCAGAGATACGCAGTATTTT.

This chain connects TRBV7-9 to TRBJ2-5; D gene unclear. Germline CDR1 and CDR2: SEHNR and FQNEAQ (reference sequence). With 6 bases removed from V and 0 bases from J, the gap between germline ends came to 11 bases. The CDR3 loop spans 14 amino acids. The CDR3 here is CASRRARDQETQYF. The CDR3 DNA is TGTGCCAGCAGACGTGCCCGGGACCAAGAGACCCAGTACTTC.